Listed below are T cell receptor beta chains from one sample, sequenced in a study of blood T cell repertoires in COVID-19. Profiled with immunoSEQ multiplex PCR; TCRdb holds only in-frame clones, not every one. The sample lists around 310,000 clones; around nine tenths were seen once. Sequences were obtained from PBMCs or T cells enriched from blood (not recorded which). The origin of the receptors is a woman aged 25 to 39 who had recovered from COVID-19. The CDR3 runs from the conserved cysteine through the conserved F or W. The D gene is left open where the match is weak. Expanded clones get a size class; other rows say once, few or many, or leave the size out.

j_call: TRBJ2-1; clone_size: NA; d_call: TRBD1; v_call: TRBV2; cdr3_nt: TGTGCCAGCGGGGACGGACAGGGGATCTATGAGCAGTTCTTC; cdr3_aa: CASGDGQGIYEQFF
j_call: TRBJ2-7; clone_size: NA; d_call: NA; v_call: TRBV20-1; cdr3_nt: TGCAGTGCTGGCGGTACCTACGAGCAGTACTTC; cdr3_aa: CSAGGTYEQYF
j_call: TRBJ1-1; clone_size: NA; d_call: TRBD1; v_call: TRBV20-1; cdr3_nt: TGCAGTGCGGACAGGGGGACTGAAGCTTTCTTT; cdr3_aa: CSADRGTEAFF
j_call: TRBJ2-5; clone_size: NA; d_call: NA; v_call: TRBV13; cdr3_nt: TGTGCCAGCAGCTTAGGTGCCACGGCCGGGGAGACCCAGTACTTC; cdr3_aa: CASSLGATAGETQYF
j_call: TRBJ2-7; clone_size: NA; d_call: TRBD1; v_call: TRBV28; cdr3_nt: TGTGCCAGCAGTGATGGACAGGGGGTTCTCTCCTACGAGCAGTACTTC; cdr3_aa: CASSDGQGVLSYEQYF
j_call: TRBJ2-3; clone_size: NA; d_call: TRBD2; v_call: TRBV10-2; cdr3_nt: TGCGCCAGCAGTGCGAAGACTAGCGCTCGGACAGATACGCAGTATTTT; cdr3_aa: CASSAKTSARTDTQYF
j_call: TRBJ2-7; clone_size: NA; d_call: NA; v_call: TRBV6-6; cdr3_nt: TGTGCCAGCAGTTACTCTCCTGACGAGCAGTACTTC; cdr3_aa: CASSYSPDEQYF
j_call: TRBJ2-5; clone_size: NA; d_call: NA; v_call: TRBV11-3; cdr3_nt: TGTGCCAGCAGCTCTCCTTCCAGCGGAGGGGGGGGACAAGAGACCCAGTACTTC; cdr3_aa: CASSSPSSGGGGQETQYF
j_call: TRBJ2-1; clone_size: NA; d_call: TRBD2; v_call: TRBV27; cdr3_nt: TGTGCCAGCAGTTTAAGGAGCGGGAGGGACAATGAGCAGTTCTTC; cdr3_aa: CASSLRSGRDNEQFF
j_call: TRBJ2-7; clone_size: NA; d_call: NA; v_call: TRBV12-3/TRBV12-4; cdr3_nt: TGTGCCAGCAGCCGGGACACTCTCTACGAGCAGTACTTC; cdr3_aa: CASSRDTLYEQYF
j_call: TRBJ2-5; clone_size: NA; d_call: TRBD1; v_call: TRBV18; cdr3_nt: TGTGCCAGCTCACCACTTCCAGGGGGAGACGCTGGGACCCAGTACTTC; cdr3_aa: CASSPLPGGDAGTQYF
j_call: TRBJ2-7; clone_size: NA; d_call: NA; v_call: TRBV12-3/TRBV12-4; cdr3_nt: TGTGCCAGCAGTAGGACAGTAACCTACGAGCAGTACTTC; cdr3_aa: CASSRTVTYEQYF
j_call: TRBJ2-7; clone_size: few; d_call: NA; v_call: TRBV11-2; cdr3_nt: TGTGCCAGCAGCCCGGGGATGTTCCTCTACGAGCAGTACTTC; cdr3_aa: CASSPGMFLYEQYF
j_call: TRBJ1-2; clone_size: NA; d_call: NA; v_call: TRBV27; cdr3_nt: TGTGCCAGCAGTTTTTTGGCGGCTATGGGCTACACCTTC; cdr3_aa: CASSFLAAMGYTF
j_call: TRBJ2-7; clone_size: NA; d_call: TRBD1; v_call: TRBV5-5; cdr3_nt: TGTGCCAGCAGCCCCTATTTGGTAGGGGGCGGCTCCTACGAGCAGTACTTC; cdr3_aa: CASSPYLVGGGSYEQYF
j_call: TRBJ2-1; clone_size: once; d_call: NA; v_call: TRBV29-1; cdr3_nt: TGCAGCGTTCGTTCTGATCGGAGCGGTGAGTACAATGAGCAGTTCTTC; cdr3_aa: CSVRSDRSGEYNEQFF
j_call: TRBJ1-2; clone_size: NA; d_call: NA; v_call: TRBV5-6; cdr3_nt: TGTGCCAGCAGCCAAGGACAGAGAGGTGGCTACACCTTC; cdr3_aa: CASSQGQRGGYTF
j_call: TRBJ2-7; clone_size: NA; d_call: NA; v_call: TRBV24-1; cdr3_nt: TGTGCCACCAGTACGGCCGGGACACCAAAAACCTTC; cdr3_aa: CATSTAGTPKTF
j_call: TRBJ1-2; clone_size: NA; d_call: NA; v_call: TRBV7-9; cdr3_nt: TGTGCCAGCAGCTCAGGAGGAGGCCAGGTGGGCTATGGCTACACCTTC; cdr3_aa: CASSSGGGQVGYGYTF
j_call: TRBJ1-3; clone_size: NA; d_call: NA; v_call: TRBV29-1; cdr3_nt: TGCAGCGCCATCTCTGGAAACACCATATATTTT; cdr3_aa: CSAISGNTIYF
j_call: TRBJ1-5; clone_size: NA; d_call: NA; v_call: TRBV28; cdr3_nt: TGTGCCAGCCCCCCGCCGGGGGGGCAGTTAGGCCAGCCCCAGCATTTT; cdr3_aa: CASPPPGGQLGQPQHF
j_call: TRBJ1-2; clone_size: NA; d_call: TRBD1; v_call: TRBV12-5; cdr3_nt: TGTGCTAGTGGTTTGGCCCGAGGCGCGACAGGGCCCGGCAGTTCTAACTATGGCTACACCTTC; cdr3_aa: CASGLARGATGPGSSNYGYTF
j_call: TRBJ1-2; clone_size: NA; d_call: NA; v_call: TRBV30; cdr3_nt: TGTGCCTGGAGCGGGACCTTTCTCGGACAGCTAACGGACTATGGCTACACCTTC; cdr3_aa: CAWSGTFLGQLTDYGYTF
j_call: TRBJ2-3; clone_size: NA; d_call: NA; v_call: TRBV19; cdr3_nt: TGTGCCAGTAGCCCCCGCGGCGGGAGCACAGATACGCAGTATTTT; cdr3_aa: CASSPRGGSTDTQYF
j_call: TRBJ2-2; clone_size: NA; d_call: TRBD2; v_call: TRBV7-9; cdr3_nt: TGTGCCAGCAGCGCAGGGACTAGCGGAGATACGAACACCGGGGAGCTGTTTTTT; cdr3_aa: CASSAGTSGDTNTGELFF
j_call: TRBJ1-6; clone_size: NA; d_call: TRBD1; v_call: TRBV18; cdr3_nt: TGTGCCAGCTCACCAACCGGGACAGGGAATAATTCACCCCTCCACTTT; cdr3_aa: CASSPTGTGNNSPLHF
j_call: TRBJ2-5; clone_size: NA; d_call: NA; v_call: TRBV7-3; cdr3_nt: TGTGCCAGCAGCCTCTCCCCCCAGGGAGAGACCCAGTACTTC; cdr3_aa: CASSLSPQGETQYF
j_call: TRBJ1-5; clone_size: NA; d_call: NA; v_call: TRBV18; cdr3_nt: TGTGCCAGCTCACCGGTCCTTCAGGGAGGCTTCGGTCAGCCCCAGCATTTT; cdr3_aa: CASSPVLQGGFGQPQHF
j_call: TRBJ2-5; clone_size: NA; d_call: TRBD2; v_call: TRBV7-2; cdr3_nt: TGTGCCAGCAGCTTAGTCCTAGCGGGAGGCCCGCGGGGAGAGACCCAGTACTTC; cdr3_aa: CASSLVLAGGPRGETQYF
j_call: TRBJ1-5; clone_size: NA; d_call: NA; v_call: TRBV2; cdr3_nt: TGTGCCAGCAGTGTCGAACGGGGCAATCAGCCCCAGCATTTT; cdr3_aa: CASSVERGNQPQHF
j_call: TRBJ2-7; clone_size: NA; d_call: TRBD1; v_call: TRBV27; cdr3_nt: TGTGCCAGCAGTTTATCGTGGACAGGGGGTGAGCAGTACTTC; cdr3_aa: CASSLSWTGGEQYF
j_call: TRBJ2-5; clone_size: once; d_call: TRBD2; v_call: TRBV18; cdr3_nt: TGTGCCAGCTCACCCACGAAAACGAGACTAGCGGGACCTGTGGGAGAGACCCAGTACTTC; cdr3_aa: CASSPTKTRLAGPVGETQYF
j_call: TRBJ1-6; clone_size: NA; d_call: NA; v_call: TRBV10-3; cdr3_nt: TGTGCCATCAGTGACACTACAAGTAGTGCATCCCTCCACTTT; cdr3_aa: CAISDTTSSASLHF
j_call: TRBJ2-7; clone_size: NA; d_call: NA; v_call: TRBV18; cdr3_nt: TGTGCCAGCTCACCACGCCCCCGGAGCTACGAGCAGTACTTC; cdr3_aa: CASSPRPRSYEQYF
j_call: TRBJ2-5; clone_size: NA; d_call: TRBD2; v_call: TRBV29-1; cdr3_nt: TGCAGCGTTGATGGGGCTAGCGGACAAGAGACCCAGTACTTC; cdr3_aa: CSVDGASGQETQYF
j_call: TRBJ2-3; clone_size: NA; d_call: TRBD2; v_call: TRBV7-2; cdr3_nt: TGTGCCAGCAGCTCGGTCCCCCTAAGCGGGACCAGCACAGATACGCAGTATTTT; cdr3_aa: CASSSVPLSGTSTDTQYF
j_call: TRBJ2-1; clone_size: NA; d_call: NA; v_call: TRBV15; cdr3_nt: TGTGCCACCAGCAGAGGAGTTAGCGGAAGGAGCTCCTACAATGAGCAGTTCTTC; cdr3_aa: CATSRGVSGRSSYNEQFF
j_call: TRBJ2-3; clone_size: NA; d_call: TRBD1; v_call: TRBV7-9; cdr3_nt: TGTGCCAGCAGCTTAAAGGGGACAGGGAGGAGGCTCACAGATACGCAGTATTTT; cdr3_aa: CASSLKGTGRRLTDTQYF
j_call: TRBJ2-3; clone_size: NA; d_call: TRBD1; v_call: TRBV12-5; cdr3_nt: TGTGCTAGTGGTTACGGACAGGTCGGTACGCAGTATTTT; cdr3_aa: CASGYGQVGTQYF
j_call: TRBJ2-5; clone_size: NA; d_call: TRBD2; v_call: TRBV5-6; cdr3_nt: TGTGCCAGCAGCTTGTTGCGGGAGGGGTTGGAGACCCAGTACTTC; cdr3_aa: CASSLLREGLETQYF
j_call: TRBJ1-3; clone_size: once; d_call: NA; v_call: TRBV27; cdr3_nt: TGTGCCAGCAGTTTATCTCGGCAGGGGAGCACCATATATTTT; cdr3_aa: CASSLSRQGSTIYF
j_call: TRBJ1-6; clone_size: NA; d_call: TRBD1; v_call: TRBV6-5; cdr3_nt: TGTGCCAGCAGTCCGGGGACAGTGACTAATTCACCCCTCCACTTT; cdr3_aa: CASSPGTVTNSPLHF
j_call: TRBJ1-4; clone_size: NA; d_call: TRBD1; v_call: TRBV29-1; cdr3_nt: TGCAGCGTCCGCCTTCGGGACAGGGACTATGAAAAACTGTTTTTT; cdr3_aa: CSVRLRDRDYEKLFF
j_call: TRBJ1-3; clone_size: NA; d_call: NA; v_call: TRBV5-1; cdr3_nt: TGCGCCAGCAGCCCCGGAGGCGGCTCTGGAAACACCATATATTTT; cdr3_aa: CASSPGGGSGNTIYF
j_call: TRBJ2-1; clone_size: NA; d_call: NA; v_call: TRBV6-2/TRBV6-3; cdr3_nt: TGTGCCAGCAGTTATGGACTATTCCGTAATGAGCAGTTCTTC; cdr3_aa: CASSYGLFRNEQFF
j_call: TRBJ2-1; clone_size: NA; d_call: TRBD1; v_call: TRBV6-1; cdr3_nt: TGTGCCAGCAGTGAAGAGGGGACAGATTACAATGAGCAGTTCTTC; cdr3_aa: CASSEEGTDYNEQFF
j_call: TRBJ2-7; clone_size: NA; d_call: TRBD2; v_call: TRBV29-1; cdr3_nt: TGCAGCGTTGAAGTGCCCGGGACTAGCGACCCCCTTCGGGCCTACGAGCAGTACTTC; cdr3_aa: CSVEVPGTSDPLRAYEQYF
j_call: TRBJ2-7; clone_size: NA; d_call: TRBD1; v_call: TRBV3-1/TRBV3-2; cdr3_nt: TGTGCCAGCAGCCAAGCAGGGGGTCACTACGAGCAGTACTTC; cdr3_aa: CASSQAGGHYEQYF
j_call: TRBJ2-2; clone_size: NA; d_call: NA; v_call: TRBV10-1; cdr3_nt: TGCGCCAGCAGTGAGTATACGGAGGCCGGGGAGCTGTTTTTT; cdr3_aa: CASSEYTEAGELFF
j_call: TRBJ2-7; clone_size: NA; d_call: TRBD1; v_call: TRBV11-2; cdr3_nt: TGTGCCAGCAGCTCCCGGGACAGACATACCTACGAGCAGTACTTC; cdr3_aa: CASSSRDRHTYEQYF
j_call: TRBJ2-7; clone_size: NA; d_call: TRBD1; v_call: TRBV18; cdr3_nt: TGTGCCAGCTCAACACGGGACAGACCTTTCTACGAGCAGTACTTC; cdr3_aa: CASSTRDRPFYEQYF
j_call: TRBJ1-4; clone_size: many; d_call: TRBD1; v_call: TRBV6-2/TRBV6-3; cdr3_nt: TGTGCCAGCAGCCCAGGGGGCGCAAGTGGAAAACTGTTTTTT; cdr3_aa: CASSPGGASGKLFF
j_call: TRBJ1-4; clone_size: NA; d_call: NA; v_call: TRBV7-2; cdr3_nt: TGTGCCAGCAGCTTGGCCAGGGGTGCAACTAATGAAAAACTGTTTTTT; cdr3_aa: CASSLARGATNEKLFF
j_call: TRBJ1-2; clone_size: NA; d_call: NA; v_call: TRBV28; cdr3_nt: TGTGCCAGCGTAAACACGGGGGGCGCCGCCTATGGCTACACCTTC; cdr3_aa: CASVNTGGAAYGYTF
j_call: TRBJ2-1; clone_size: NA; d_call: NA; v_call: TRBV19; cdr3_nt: TGTGCCAGTAGTATAGCTCGCGACAATGAGCAGTTCTTC; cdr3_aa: CASSIARDNEQFF
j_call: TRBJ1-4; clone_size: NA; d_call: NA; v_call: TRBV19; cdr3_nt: TGTGCCAGTAGGCCAGGGGCCGCGAATGAAAAACTGTTTTTT; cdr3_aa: CASRPGAANEKLFF
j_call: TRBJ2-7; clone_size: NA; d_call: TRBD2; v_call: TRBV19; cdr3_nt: TGTGCCAGTAGTCGGACTAGCGTTGGCAACGAGCAGTACTTC; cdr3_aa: CASSRTSVGNEQYF
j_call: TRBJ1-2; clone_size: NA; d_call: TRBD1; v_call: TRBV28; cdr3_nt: TGTGCCAGCAGTAAACCAAAGGGGGCCCTCTATGGCTACACCTTC; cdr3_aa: CASSKPKGALYGYTF
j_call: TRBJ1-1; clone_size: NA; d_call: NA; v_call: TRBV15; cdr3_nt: TGTGCCACCAGCAGAGGCAGGGACACTGAAGCTTTCTTT; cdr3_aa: CATSRGRDTEAFF
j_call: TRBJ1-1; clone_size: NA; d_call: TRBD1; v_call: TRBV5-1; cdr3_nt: TGCGCCAGCAGCTTGCCCTCGGGACAGGTGATCACTGAAGCTTTCTTT; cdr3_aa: CASSLPSGQVITEAFF